What follows is one TCR beta chain and its context. These data belong to a study of human T cells and chemical hapten exposure. Study context: In the roughly 25-week study, patients were dosed weekly with diphenylcyclopropenone on the scalp throughout.

This sample's time point: patch test 1, 2 weeks after DPC sensitization. Treatment of the sample: therapeutic diphenylcyclopropenone sensitization with weekly scalp DPC. Total RNA came from unfractionated whole blood. Attachment of unique molecular identifiers to individual cDNA molecules was performed in the library. TCRdb redid the calling of the RACE reads with MiXCR, one entry per CDR3 protein. The sample records 150,000 to 200,000 distinct CDR3 sequences, around 24% being singletons. There are 15 residues in the CDR3. The ends lost 3 bases at V and 3 bases at J; junction bases unmatched: 6. Germline loops: CDR1 SEHNR, CDR2 FQNEAQ (reference sequence).

The sample consisted of whole blood, taken in connection with sensitization to the hapten diphenylcyclopropenone (DPC). The chain couples TRBV7-9 to TRBJ2-7; 9 bases agree with TRBD1. The sequence was collected from a woman aged 50 to 65 with alopecia areata. Some clones in this sample may be carry-over from other donors' samples. The CDR3 nucleotides are TGTGCCAGCAGCTTGTCGACAGGGGGGGGCTACGAGCAGTACTTC. Amino acids: CASSLSTGGGYEQYF.